Listed below are T cell receptor beta chains from one sample, sequenced in a study of molecular identifiers for immune sequencing clone quantification. TCRdb re-called the PCR reads with MiXCR, one entry per CDR3 protein. This sample carries a few hundred thousand distinct CDR3 sequences, roughly 24% of them seen once, and the ten largest clones take about 0.73%. The specimen sequenced was naive CD8+ T cells from blood, with Jurkat cell RNA spiked in. These TCRs come from a human donor in good health. Some libraries in this study had Jurkat cell RNA spiked in. Both conserved end residues are part of each CDR3. A D gene is named only where the DNA matches it firmly. The size field is filled for only some rows; it gives once, few, many or a size class.

d_gene	abundance	v_gene	j_gene	CDR3aa	CDR3nt
.	.	TRBV5-6	TRBJ2-3	CASSSSPAARTKYF	TGTGCCAGCAGCTCCTCCCCGGCGGCACGTACGAAGTATTTT
TRBD2	many	TRBV6-6	TRBJ2-3	CASSTPIFSGGASDTQYF	TGTGCCAGCAGTACCCCGATTTTTAGCGGGGGGGCCTCAGATACGCAGTATTTT
.	few	TRBV30	TRBJ2-5	CAWKEVYQETQYF	TGTGCCTGGAAAGAAGTGTACCAAGAGACCCAGTACTTC
.	few	TRBV7-8	TRBJ2-5	CASSLLSPQETQYF	TGTGCCAGCAGCTTGTTGTCTCCCCAAGAGACCCAGTACTTC
TRBD2	.	TRBV6-5	TRBJ2-1	CASSSNRTSGGVYNEQFF	TGTGCCAGCAGTTCCAACCGGACTAGCGGGGGGGTGTACAATGAGCAGTTCTTC
.	many	TRBV27	TRBJ2-7	CASSSGGLGGYEQYF	TGTGCCAGCAGTTCCGGTGGGCTAGGGGGGTACGAGCAGTACTTC
.	.	TRBV30	TRBJ2-7	CAWSRGVYEQYF	TGTGCCTGGAGTAGGGGGGTTTACGAGCAGTACTTC
.	few	TRBV25-1	TRBJ2-5	CASSRTGLLYQETQYF	TGTGCCAGCAGTCGCACGGGACTCTTGTACCAAGAGACCCAGTACTTC
TRBD1	.	TRBV27	TRBJ2-3	CASSSGTAWRTDTQYF	TGTGCCAGCAGTTCGGGGACAGCCTGGCGCACAGATACGCAGTATTTT
.	few	TRBV6-1	TRBJ2-3	CASSQLNAGVSTDTQYF	TGTGCCAGCAGTCAATTGAACGCAGGGGTTAGCACAGATACGCAGTATTTT
.	few	TRBV7-6	TRBJ1-4	CASSPVGNEKLFF	TGTGCCAGCAGCCCTGTGGGTAATGAAAAACTGTTTTTT
.	few	TRBV5-1	TRBJ1-1	CASSPYPVGAPGVTFF	TGCGCCAGCAGCCCCTACCCAGTTGGGGCGCCCGGGGTAACTTTCTTT
.	many	TRBV7-9	TRBJ2-3	CASSNHPAPVDTQYF	TGTGCCAGCAGCAATCACCCAGCACCCGTCGATACGCAGTATTTT
TRBD1	few	TRBV12-3/TRBV12-4	TRBJ1-5	CASSRTGASNQPQHF	TGTGCCAGCAGTCGTACAGGGGCGAGCAATCAGCCCCAGCATTTT
TRBD2	few	TRBV12-3/TRBV12-4	TRBJ2-5	CASRPGGGQETQYF	TGTGCCAGCAGGCCCGGGGGGGGGCAAGAGACCCAGTACTTC
TRBD1	.	TRBV2	TRBJ2-7	CASRTGGSSSEQYF	TGTGCCAGCAGAACAGGGGGGTCCTCCTCCGAGCAGTACTTC
.	.	TRBV29-1	TRBJ2-7	CSVEGASSSYEQYF	TGCAGCGTTGAAGGGGCCTCGAGCTCCTACGAGCAGTACTTC
.	.	TRBV7-9	TRBJ2-3	CASNTKVTDTHYF	TGTGCCAGCAACACAAAAGTCACAGATACGCACTATTTT
.	few	TRBV7-9	TRBJ2-5	CASNELGYQETQYF	TGTGCCAGCAACGAGTTGGGGTACCAAGAGACCCAGTACTTC
.	many	TRBV27	TRBJ1-4	CASSLGRSHEKLFF	TGTGCCAGCAGTTTAGGCAGGAGCCATGAAAAACTGTTTTTT
.	.	TRBV13	TRBJ2-7	CASSSLGGTRIRDEQYF	TGTGCCAGCAGCTCATTGGGGGGGACAAGGATCCGGGACGAGCAGTACTTC
.	.	TRBV27	TRBJ1-1	CASSLGLDAEAFF	TGTGCCAGCAGTTTAGGCCTCGACGCTGAAGCTTTCTTT
TRBD2	.	TRBV14	TRBJ2-7	CASSPVAGMISYEQYF	TGTGCCAGCAGCCCTGTAGCGGGGATGATCTCCTACGAGCAGTACTTC
.	many	TRBV28	TRBJ1-5	CASRDTGTQPQHF	TGTGCCAGCAGGGACACAGGGACTCAGCCCCAGCATTTT
TRBD2	many	TRBV6-5	TRBJ2-7	CASSLGLARYEQYF	TGTGCCAGCAGTCTAGGACTAGCGAGGTACGAGCAGTACTTC
.	many	TRBV5-1	TRBJ1-1	CASSSRMNTEAFF	TGCGCCAGCAGCAGCCGAATGAACACTGAAGCTTTCTTT
.	.	TRBV9	TRBJ2-5	CASSQAGTQETQYF	TGTGCCAGCAGCCAAGCTGGGACCCAAGAGACCCAGTACTTC
.	few	TRBV11-2	TRBJ2-2	CASSSFGEDTGELFF	TGTGCCAGCAGCTCTTTTGGGGAGGACACCGGGGAGCTGTTTTTT
.	.	TRBV3-1	TRBJ1-2	CASSQETHDATYGYTF	TGTGCCAGCAGCCAAGAGACACACGATGCTACCTATGGCTACACCTTC
TRBD1	.	TRBV28	TRBJ2-3	CASSLYWDRGDTDTQYF	TGTGCCAGCAGTTTATATTGGGACAGGGGTGACACAGATACGCAGTATTTT
TRBD2	.	TRBV14	TRBJ2-1	CASSPIAGGVHNEQFF	TGTGCCAGCAGCCCTATAGCGGGAGGGGTTCACAATGAGCAGTTCTTC
TRBD1	few	TRBV10-1	TRBJ2-2	CASSRDSGTGELFF	TGCGCCAGCAGTCGGGACAGCGGCACCGGGGAGCTGTTTTTT